The 15 T cell receptor beta chains reported below all come from one sample, sequenced in a study of cytomegalovirus exposure and HLA in healthy donors. In the PCR, 60 Vbeta and 13 Jbeta primers were used. TCRdb keeps only in-frame clones here, not all; method: immunoSEQ multiplex PCR. This sample yields more than 150,000 clones, of which 80% to 90% are seen a single time; about 2.3% belongs to the top ten. The specimen was PBMCs. All receptors derive from a woman aged 18-29 years in good health and CMV-seronegative.

This clone has only a few counts. V and J are TRBV4-3 and TRBJ1-3; D is uncertain. Between the trimmed V and J ends, which lost 5 bases and 7 bases, there was a span of 12 bases. This CDR3 is 13 amino acids long. Germline CDR1 is LGHNA and CDR2 is YSLEER. Here the CDR3 DNA reads TGCGCCAGCAGCAGAAGCTTGTACAACACCATATATTTT. Translation gives CASSRSLYNTIYF.

The chain has TRBV29-1 and TRBJ2-1; D remains ambiguous. The germline V and J ends were trimmed by 4 bases and 3 bases, with 16 bases remaining between them. This CDR3 has 15 amino acids. Germline CDR1 SQVTM, CDR2 ANQGSEA. CDR3 nucleotides: TGCAGCGTTGTGTACGGTAGCATCTACTACAATGAGCAGTTCTTC. Translating gives CSVVYGSIYYNEQFF.

The chain employs TRBV7-2 and TRBJ2-2; maybe TRBD1 (6 bases). Trimming removed 5 bases from V and 3 bases from J, with 13 bases in between. CDR1 is SGHTA, CDR2 FQGNSA, per germline. CDR3 length: 15 amino acids. As DNA, the CDR3 is TGTGCCAGCAGCCGAGGGACAACGTACACCGGGGAGCTGTTTTTT. Its translation is CASSRGTTYTGELFF.

The V call is TRBV6-4, the J call TRBJ1-1; 8 positions match TRBD1. Germline CDR1 MRHNA, CDR2 SNTAGT. The CDR3 is made up of 13 amino acids. With 6 bases clipped from V and 11 bases from J, the junction kept 11 bases outside the gene matches. The CDR3 coding sequence is TGTGCCAGCAGCCAGCTTGAACAGGGGGAGGCTTTCTTT. Translating it yields CASSQLEQGEAFF.

This clone was seen only a few times. The V call is TRBV7-3, the J call TRBJ2-7; 10 bases agree with TRBD2. Germline V gives CDR1 SGHTA, CDR2 FQGTGA. Losses at the gene ends were 1 base for V and 6 bases for J; bases not matched to a gene: 6. The CDR3 runs to 15 residues. The DNA for the CDR3 is TGTGCCAGCAGCTTAATACCCAGCGGGAGGGGCGAGCAGTACTTC. It codes for CASSLIPSGRGEQYF. The entire variable domain, with the rest obtained from reference TRBV7-3 and TRBJ2-7, is as follows: GAGVSQTPSNKVTEKGKYVELRCDPISGHTALYWYRQSLGQGPEFLIYFQGTGAADDSGLPNDRFFAVRPEGSVSTLKIQRTERGDSAVYLCASSLIPSGRGEQYFGPGTRLTVT.

V usage is TRBV10-3 and J usage is TRBJ2-1; 8 positions match TRBD1. The CDR3 contains 16 residues. Germline V gives CDR1 ENHRY, CDR2 SYGVKD. The trim removed 6 bases at V and 12 bases at J, leaving 19 bases unmatched. CDR3 residues: CAIRGTGVEVGQGQFF. In nucleotides, the CDR3 is TGTGCCATCAGGGGGACAGGCGTCGAGGTGGGACAAGGGCAGTTCTTC.

The gene calls are TRBV18 and TRBJ2-1; 8 bases align to TRBD1. The germline CDR1 and CDR2 sequences are KGHSH and LQKENI. CDR3 length: 15 amino acids. Unmatched junction bases numbered 4, after V lost 4 bases and J lost 2 bases. CDR3 sequence (DNA): TGTGCCAGCTCACTAGGACAGGGTCCCTACAATGAGCAGTTCTTC. Translated: CASSLGQGPYNEQFF.

This chain joins TRBV10-3 and TRBJ2-5, with 11 bases that match TRBD2. Germline lookup yields CDR1 ENHRY and CDR2 SYGVKD. The CDR3 is 16 amino acids. V dropped 4 bases and J dropped 2; count of bases not matched to a gene: 6. CDR3 sequence (DNA): TGTGCCATCAGTGTCTCTAGCGGGGGGCCTCAAGAGACCCAGTACTTC. Amino acids: CAISVSSGGPQETQYF.

This chain links TRBV18 with TRBJ2-3, with TRBD2 matching over 10 bases. Germline-derived CDR1 and CDR2 are KGHSH and LQKENI. The CDR3 extends over 19 amino acids. Trimming took 1 base from V and 4 from J; bases not matched to a gene: 14. CDR3 sequence: CASSPRGPLAGGRADTQYF. CDR3 coding DNA: TGTGCCAGCTCACCACGAGGTCCCTTAGCGGGAGGAAGGGCAGATACGCAGTATTTT.

The chain links TRBV9 to TRBJ2-7; the D is unclear. Deletions cut 0 bases from V and 3 bases from J, with 16 bases between. The CDR3 sequence is 16 residues long. Germline-derived CDR1 and CDR2 are SGDLS and YYNGEE. The CDR3 region is CASSVGQNNLYYEQYF. Here the CDR3 DNA reads TGTGCCAGCAGCGTAGGTCAGAACAACCTTTACTACGAGCAGTACTTC.

A note on this clone: Germline is not matched at one junction end, which may reflect a read error. This sequence joins TRBV7-7 and TRBJ2-5; D unclear. The CDR3 length is 12 residues. Germline CDR1 and CDR2: SSHAT and FNYEAQ (reference sequence). CDR3 DNA sequence: TGTGCTAGCAGTCTAGGCCAAGAGACCCAGTACTTC. Protein sequence: CASSLGQETQYF.

This rearrangement joins TRBV7-8 to TRBJ1-5; D perhaps matches TRBD1 (5 bases). Germline CDR1 reads SGHVS; CDR2 reads FQNEAQ. The CDR3 sequence is 19 residues long. The ends were cut back, 1 base at V and 8 bases at J, with 27 bases in the middle. CDR3 protein: CASSLGRRVTSGAEKPQHF. CDR3 nucleotide sequence: TGTGCCAGCAGCTTAGGGAGGAGGGTTACTAGTGGGGCAGAAAAGCCCCAGCATTTT.

The chain recombines TRBV28 with TRBJ2-7, with a weak D call TRBD2 (6 bases). The CDR3 contains 15 residues. CDR1 is MDHEN, CDR2 SYDVKM, per germline. V lost 5 bases to trimming and J lost 2 bases, with 16 bases between them. The CDR3: CASSPIGGWTYEQYF. For the CDR3, the DNA is TGTGCCAGCAGTCCCATCGGGGGATGGACCTACGAGCAGTACTTC.

This rearrangement joins TRBV19 to TRBJ2-3, with D perhaps matching TRBD2 (6 bases). The CDR3 consists of 16 residues. V was clipped by 6 bases and J by 3 bases, with 19 bases between them. Germline lookup yields CDR1 LNHDA and CDR2 SQIVND (reference sequence). DNA for the CDR3: TGTGCCAGTAGACGAGGCGGCGGGGCCAAGACAGATACGCAGTATTTT. Its translation is CASRRGGGAKTDTQYF.

The V and J genes are TRBV4-1 and TRBJ1-4; D perhaps matches TRBD1 (5 bases). This CDR3 is 14 amino acids long. Trimming cost V 3 bases and J 8 bases, with 13 bases left between them. Germline V gives CDR1 MGHRA, CDR2 YSYEKL. The CDR3 nucleotides are TGCGCCAGCAGCCATCAGGGTTCCAGCGAAAAACTGTTTTTT. It translates to CASSHQGSSEKLFF.